This T cell receptor beta chain originates from a study of prognosis after radiotherapy for stage I lung cancer. Study as a whole: All non-small cell lung cancer patients were considered medically inoperable.

By sample share, this clonotype is medium-sized. The CDR3 consists of 18 residues. J was trimmed by 0 bases and V by 4 bases; bases with no gene match: 12. In germline, CDR1 is MNHEY, CDR2 SVGAGI. From genomic DNA, TCR beta CDR3 was amplified by two-round multiplex PCR. The first round of PCR was done with primers that matched each TRBV and TRBJ gene. MiXCR, run by TCRdb on the multiplex PCR reads, gives a single entry per CDR3 protein. The sample has about 8,500 distinct CDR3 sequences, 60% to 65% seen once; the top ten hold about 19%. Sequenced here: PBMCs, sampled before or after stereotactic body radiation therapy (not recorded which). The receptor's source is a donor over 45 with non-small cell lung cancer. The chain recombines TRBV6-5 with TRBJ2-3; 8 nucleotides agree with TRBD2. This CDR3 reads CASSSIIISGASTDTQYF. In nucleotides, the CDR3 is TGTGCCAGCAGTTCCATTATAATTAGCGGGGCTAGCACAGATACGCAGTATTTT.